The rows below give T cell receptor beta chains drawn from one sample of a study of blood T cell repertoires in COVID-19. TCRdb's table, derived via immunoSEQ multiplex PCR, lists solely in-frame clones and lacks some. The sample lists some 25,000 clones; 92% were seen once. The specimen sequenced was peripheral blood. The receptors were gathered from a man between 70 and 80 years old with active COVID-19. Both conserved end residues are part of each CDR3. The order of the fields is D gene, J gene, clone size, CDR3 length, V gene, CDR3 DNA, CDR3 protein. D genes are given only for firm matches. The size of a clone is reported for some rows only, either as once, few or many, or as a class for expanded clones.

NA,TRBJ2-7,NA,15,TRBV2,TGTGCCAGCAGTGTCCTACGGACTACCCCCTACGAGCAGTACTTC,CASSVLRTTPYEQYF
NA,TRBJ2-3,NA,15,TRBV19,TGTGCCAGTAGTATAAGGGAGGGGGTTACAGATACGCAGTATTTT,CASSIREGVTDTQYF
TRBD1,TRBJ1-4,NA,17,TRBV7-9,TGTGCCAGCAGCTTATACAGGGGAGCCCCACAAGGGGAAAAACTGTTTTTT,CASSLYRGAPQGEKLFF
TRBD2,TRBJ2-3,once,18,TRBV27,TGTGCCAGCAGTCCCTGGACTAGCGGGAGGGCCCGGGCAGATACGCAGTATTTT,CASSPWTSGRARADTQYF
NA,TRBJ2-2,NA,18,TRBV29-1,TGCAGCGTCGACTTTCCCCAAGGGAGCGAAACGAACACCGGGGAGCTGTTTTTT,CSVDFPQGSETNTGELFF
NA,TRBJ1-1,NA,16,TRBV9,TGTGCCAGCAGCGTAGGGAAGGCGGAACCGAACACTGAAGCTTTCTTT,CASSVGKAEPNTEAFF
TRBD2,TRBJ2-7,NA,16,TRBV28,TGTGCCAGCACCGAAAGCAGCGGGAGGGGATCATACGAGCAGTACTTC,CASTESSGRGSYEQYF
NA,TRBJ2-1,NA,12,TRBV2,TGTGCCAGCAGACCCCAGGGAAATGAGCAGTTCTTC,CASRPQGNEQFF
TRBD1,TRBJ2-5,once,13,TRBV7-2,TGTGCCAGCACCTACAGGGGTTCAGAGACCCAGTACTTC,CASTYRGSETQYF
TRBD1,TRBJ2-2,NA,15,TRBV5-1,TGCGCCAGCAGCCCACAGGGGGCGCTTACCGGGGAGCTGTTTTTT,CASSPQGALTGELFF
TRBD1,TRBJ2-1,NA,15,TRBV3-1/TRBV3-2,TGTGCCAGCAGCCAGTTTTCACAGGGGCGGGATGAGCAGTTCTTC,CASSQFSQGRDEQFF
TRBD1,TRBJ1-1,NA,14,TRBV27,TGTGCCAGCAGTTGGAGGGGGCGGTCCACTGAAGCTTTCTTT,CASSWRGRSTEAFF
NA,TRBJ1-3,once,16,TRBV19,TGTGCCAGTACTTCCCGCGGTCGGAGCTCTGGAAACACCATATATTTT,CASTSRGRSSGNTIYF
TRBD1,TRBJ1-1,NA,14,TRBV2,TGTGCCAGAGGAAGGACAGGAATGAACACTGAAGCTTTCTTT,CARGRTGMNTEAFF
TRBD2,TRBJ2-7,NA,18,TRBV4-1,TGCGCCAGCAGCCAAGAGGGGTCACTAGCGGGGGGATTCTACGAGCAGTACTTC,CASSQEGSLAGGFYEQYF
NA,TRBJ1-1,NA,14,TRBV6-6,TGTGCCAGCAGTTACGGCGAGGGAAGGGGGAGAGCTTTCTTT,CASSYGEGRGRAFF
NA,TRBJ2-1,NA,17,TRBV21-1,TGTGCCAGCAGCAAAGCTAGGCCCGAGGGATTAAACGGTGAGCAGTTCTTC,CASSKARPEGLNGEQFF
TRBD1,TRBJ1-5,NA,14,TRBV4-1,TGCGCCAGCAGCCTACGACAGGGGAATCAGCCCCAGCATTTT,CASSLRQGNQPQHF
NA,TRBJ2-7,NA,15,TRBV3-1/TRBV3-2,TGTGCCAGCAGGGACACGGGGGAAGGGACCTACGAGCAGTACTTC,CASRDTGEGTYEQYF
TRBD1,TRBJ1-2,NA,16,TRBV7-8,TGTGCCAGCAGTACCGGACAGGGTAGAGCTAACTATGGCTACACCTTC,CASSTGQGRANYGYTF
TRBD2,TRBJ2-3,NA,16,TRBV30,TGTGCCTGGAGTCCCGGAATAGCGGGGGCCACAGATACGCAGTATTTT,CAWSPGIAGATDTQYF
TRBD1,TRBJ2-7,NA,15,TRBV13,TGTGCCAGCAGGAAACAGGGGGCAGGACAAGGGGAGCAGTACTTC,CASRKQGAGQGEQYF
TRBD1,TRBJ2-1,NA,15,TRBV10-3,TGTGCCATCAGGGTGGACAGGGGGTCCTACAATGAGCAGTTCTTC,CAIRVDRGSYNEQFF
TRBD2,TRBJ2-7,NA,14,TRBV7-2,TGTGCCAGCAGCAGGACTAGCGGGAGTTACGAGCAGTACTTC,CASSRTSGSYEQYF
TRBD1,TRBJ2-6,NA,18,TRBV18,TGTGCCAGCTCACCACCGGGACAGGGTCTCTCTGGGGCCAACGTCCTGACTTTC,CASSPPGQGLSGANVLTF
NA,TRBJ1-5,medium-sized,14,TRBV2,TGTGCCAGCAGTCTGGATGGGGGGGGTCAGCCCCAGCATTTT,CASSLDGGGQPQHF
NA,TRBJ2-1,NA,15,TRBV29-1,TGCAGCGTGACGGGACTTGGGCGGTCCTACAATGAGCAGTTCTTC,CSVTGLGRSYNEQFF
NA,TRBJ1-4,NA,11,TRBV19,TGTGCCTCCAGTCCTAATGAAAAACTGTTTTTT,CASSPNEKLFF
NA,TRBJ2-7,NA,15,TRBV7-3,TGTGCCAGCAGCCCCCCCCGGACTGCCTCCTACGAGCAGTACTTC,CASSPPRTASYEQYF
TRBD2,TRBJ2-2,NA,15,TRBV6-6,TGTGCCAGCAGTGGCGGGAGTGGCGACACCGGGGAGCTGTTTTTT,CASSGGSGDTGELFF
NA,TRBJ1-1,NA,15,TRBV7-9,TGTGCCAGCAGCCCCGGGGAGGTTTGGGACACTGAAGCTTTCTTT,CASSPGEVWDTEAFF
NA,TRBJ1-5,NA,14,TRBV28,TGTGCCAGCAGTCTAGAATGGAGCAATCAGCCCCAGCATTTT,CASSLEWSNQPQHF
NA,TRBJ1-3,NA,16,TRBV13,TGTGCCAGCAGCCGGAGACAGGATAGCTCTGGAAACACCATATATTTT,CASSRRQDSSGNTIYF
TRBD1,TRBJ2-7,NA,13,TRBV18,TGTGCCAGCTCACCCGGGACAGCCTACGAGCAGTACTTC,CASSPGTAYEQYF
TRBD2,TRBJ2-1,few,15,TRBV2,TGTGCCAGCAGTGACTCAGCGGGGGCCCTGAATGAGCAGTTCTTC,CASSDSAGALNEQFF